These T cell receptor beta chains were read from a single sample in a study of molecular identifiers for immune sequencing clone quantification. Using its own MiXCR run on the PCR reads, TCRdb lists one record per CDR3 protein. The data hold roughly 320,000 distinct CDR3 sequences, with roughly 24% observed a single time. Sequenced sample: naive CD8+ T cells from blood, with Jurkat cell RNA spiked in. All receptors derive from a human donor in good health. Some libraries in this study had Jurkat cell RNA spiked in. CDR3s include the opening cysteine and the closing phenylalanine or tryptophan. The D gene is left open where the match is weak. Not every row has a clone size; where given, it reads once, few, many or a size class.

len	d_gene	abundance	v_gene	j_gene	CDR3nt	CDR3aa
13	-	many	TRBV27	TRBJ1-1	TGTGCCAGCAGTCCGTCCCCTGAGGAGGGAGCTTTCTTT	CASSPSPEEGAFF
15	-	-	TRBV6-2/TRBV6-3	TRBJ1-5	TGTGCCAGCAGCCCGGGACACACCAGTGATCAGCCCCAGCATTTT	CASSPGHTSDQPQHF
12	-	few	TRBV30	TRBJ2-1	TGTGCCTGGATTGGGCCCGTCAATGAGCAGTTCTTC	CAWIGPVNEQFF
14	-	few	TRBV20-1	TRBJ2-1	TGCAGTGCTAGAATGCTAGCCCCATACAATGAGCAGTTCTTC	CSARMLAPYNEQFF
14	-	many	TRBV6-2/TRBV6-3	TRBJ2-5	TGTGCCAGCAGTTTTGGACCGCGGCTGGCAACCCAGTACTTC	CASSFGPRLATQYF
14	-	-	TRBV20-1	TRBJ2-2	TGCAGTGCTAGAATAGGCCCGAACACCGGGGAGCTGTTTTTT	CSARIGPNTGELFF
15	-	many	TRBV12-3/TRBV12-4	TRBJ2-3	TGTGCCAGCAGTTTATCCAGCTTTCGGACCGATACGCAGTATTTT	CASSLSSFRTDTQYF
15	TRBD1	many	TRBV12-3/TRBV12-4	TRBJ1-5	TGTGCCAGCAGCCCCGGGACAGGGGGCGTTCAGCCCCAGCATTTT	CASSPGTGGVQPQHF
14	-	many	TRBV7-2	TRBJ2-1	TGTGCCAGCAGCCCCGGGCCCCGGGACAATGAGCAGTTCTTC	CASSPGPRDNEQFF
14	TRBD2	-	TRBV28	TRBJ2-7	TGTGCCACATTCTCCGGGACTAGTTGGGGCCCTCAGTACTTC	CATFSGTSWGPQYF
14	-	few	TRBV27	TRBJ2-7	TGTGCCAGCAGTTTTGGTCAGGGGAGGTACGAGCAGTACTTC	CASSFGQGRYEQYF
13	-	-	TRBV7-6	TRBJ2-7	TGTGCCAGCAGCGTAGGGACTCGGCACGAGCAGTACTTC	CASSVGTRHEQYF
14	TRBD1	-	TRBV27	TRBJ2-2	TGTGCCGCAAGACAGGGCACGGACACCGGGGAGCTGTTTTTT	CAARQGTDTGELFF
16	TRBD1	few	TRBV19	TRBJ1-5	TGTGCCAGTAGTATTGGGGACAGGGGTTTTCTCCAGCCCCAGCATTTT	CASSIGDRGFLQPQHF
17	-	-	TRBV20-1	TRBJ2-7	TGCAGTGCTAGAAAAGGGGCCTCCACCGCGTACTCCTACGAGCAGTACTTC	CSARKGASTAYSYEQYF
14	-	-	TRBV4-3	TRBJ2-7	TGCGCCAGCAGCCAAGAGGTGTGGACCTACGAGCAGTACTTC	CASSQEVWTYEQYF
15	TRBD1	few	TRBV20-1	TRBJ2-3	TGCAGTGCTAGAGAATGGACAGGGATCACAGATACGCAGTATTTT	CSAREWTGITDTQYF
14	TRBD2	once	TRBV28	TRBJ2-7	TGTGCCAGCAGTCCCGGACTAGCGGACTACGAGCAGAACTTC	CASSPGLADYEQNF
16	TRBD1	few	TRBV25-1	TRBJ2-7	TGTGCCAGCAGTGACTGGACAGGGGGGTTTTACGAGGAGCAGTACTTC	CASSDWTGGFYEEQYF
14	-	few	TRBV2	TRBJ1-5	TGTGCCAGCAGTGCATTAGGGGGTAATCAGCCCCAGCATTTT	CASSALGGNQPQHF
17	TRBD2	few	TRBV7-2	TRBJ2-7	TGTGCCAGCAGCTTCCTAGCGGGGGGTCCGTTGGGGAATGAGCAGTACTTC	CASSFLAGGPLGNEQYF
13	TRBD2	once	TRBV20-1	TRBJ2-7	TGCAGTGCTAGAGGACTAGCGGAGTACGAGCAGAACTTC	CSARGLAEYEQNF
14	-	many	TRBV5-4	TRBJ1-1	TGTGCCAGCAGCTTGACAGTGATGAACACTGAAGCTTTCTTT	CASSLTVMNTEAFF
16	-	few	TRBV6-2/TRBV6-3	TRBJ2-2	TGTGCCAGCAGTGCATGGGCAGGCTTGAACACCGGGGAGCTGTTTTTT	CASSAWAGLNTGELFF
14	-	few	TRBV28	TRBJ2-1	TGTGCCAGCTCCAGACGAACCATTTTATCTGAGCAGTTCTTC	CASSRRTILSEQFF
14	-	-	TRBV5-6	TRBJ1-1	TGTGCCAGCAGCCCCAGCGAGGGGCGAACTGAAGCTTTCTTT	CASSPSEGRTEAFF
13	-	-	TRBV7-9	TRBJ2-7	TGTGCCAGAAGCTTATCAGGGTACTACGAGCAGTACTTC	CARSLSGYYEQYF
15	TRBD1	many	TRBV4-3	TRBJ2-2	TGCGCCAGCAGGCCGGACAGGAGGAACACCGGGGAGCTGTTTTTT	CASRPDRRNTGELFF
13	-	many	TRBV4-3	TRBJ2-5	TGCGCCAGCAGCCACCCGCCGTCGGAGACCCAGTACTTC	CASSHPPSETQYF
13	-	-	TRBV7-2	TRBJ2-7	TGTGCCAGCCGCTTTTACGGAACCTACGAGCAGTACTTC	CASRFYGTYEQYF
16	-	-	TRBV20-1	TRBJ2-1	TGCAGTGCTAGAGATTGGGCTAGCGAAGCCCACAATGAGCAGTTCTTC	CSARDWASEAHNEQFF
15	TRBD2	many	TRBV7-8	TRBJ2-2	TGTGCCAGCAGCTTAGTGGCGGGGGGACCACAGGAGCTGTTTTTT	CASSLVAGGPQELFF
15	-	many	TRBV7-8	TRBJ1-1	TGTGCCAGCAGCTCGATCACAGGAGTGAACACTGAAGCTTTCTTT	CASSSITGVNTEAFF
15	TRBD1	-	TRBV29-1	TRBJ1-3	TGCAGCGCCACTCGCAGGGGGGTCGCTGGAAACACCATATATTTT	CSATRRGVAGNTIYF
12	TRBD2	-	TRBV30	TRBJ2-7	TGTGCCTGGGAGGGCGGGGGAGGAGAGCAGTACTTC	CAWEGGGGEQYF
14	-	-	TRBV20-1	TRBJ2-7	TGCAGTGTTCCGTTTGCGGGGGCCTCCTACGCGCAGTACTTC	CSVPFAGASYAQYF
14	TRBD2	once	TRBV30	TRBJ2-7	TGTGCCTGGAGCACCGAGACTAGCACCTACGAGCAGTACTTC	CAWSTETSTYEQYF
17	-	few	TRBV14	TRBJ1-2	TGTGCCAGCAGCCAGGGGCCGGGCAGGACTCTTAACTATGGCTACACCTTC	CASSQGPGRTLNYGYTF
16	TRBD1	few	TRBV20-1	TRBJ2-1	TGCAGTGCTAGAGATGCAGCCATGGTCACAGGGGGTGAGCAGTTCTTC	CSARDAAMVTGGEQFF
14	-	-	TRBV30	TRBJ1-1	TGTGCCTGGAGTGTACAACATGGTTACACTGAAGCTTCCTTT	CAWSVQHGYTEASF
15	-	few	TRBV12-3/TRBV12-4	TRBJ2-6	TGTGCCAGCACTCAGGTGCTCTCTGGGGCCAACGTCCTGACTTTC	CASTQVLSGANVLTF
17	-	many	TRBV9	TRBJ2-5	TGTGCCAGCAGCGTCTCTACCATTGGACAATCTCAAGAGACCCAGTACTTC	CASSVSTIGQSQETQYF
19	TRBD1	-	TRBV6-5	TRBJ1-3	TGTGCCAGCAGTGACTCCCGGGACAGGGCCCAGAGCTCTGGAAACACCATATATTTT	CASSDSRDRAQSSGNTIYF
15	TRBD1	few	TRBV4-1	TRBJ1-3	TGCGCCAGCAGCGAGAGGACAGGTTCCGGAAACACCATATATTTT	CASSERTGSGNTIYF
15	TRBD2	-	TRBV7-9	TRBJ2-5	TGTGCCAGCAGCTTAGTGCGCGGGGGGCAAGAGACCCAGTACTTC	CASSLVRGGQETQYF
13	-	few	TRBV27	TRBJ1-6	TGTGCCAGCAGCTGGGGTGCTAATTCACCCCTCCACTTT	CASSWGANSPLHF
15	-	-	TRBV4-3	TRBJ2-2	TGCGCCAGCAGCCAAGATGGAGAGCGGACCGGGGAGCTGTTTTTT	CASSQDGERTGELFF
14	TRBD1	-	TRBV7-2	TRBJ2-7	TGTGCCAGCAGCGGCCGGGACAGGTACTACGAGCAGTACTTC	CASSGRDRYYEQYF
13	-	-	TRBV29-1	TRBJ2-7	TGCAGCGTTGTGGTCGTTGCCTTCTACGAGCAGTACTTC	CSVVVVAFYEQYF
13	-	many	TRBV29-1	TRBJ2-5	TGCAGCGCCGAATCCGGTACCCAAGAGACCCAGTACTTC	CSAESGTQETQYF
15	-	-	TRBV7-6	TRBJ1-5	TGTGCCAGCAGCTCAGAGGGGTTTGGCAATCAGCCCCAGCATTTT	CASSSEGFGNQPQHF
16	TRBD2	few	TRBV6-2/TRBV6-3	TRBJ2-3	TGTGCCAGCAGTTACGGGGAGGGGCCACGCACAGATACGCAGTATTTT	CASSYGEGPRTDTQYF
16	-	-	TRBV4-3	TRBJ2-7	TGCGCCAGCAGCGCAAGCTTTGGCGGGACGGGCTACGAGCAGTACTTC	CASSASFGGTGYEQYF
15	TRBD1	few	TRBV5-6	TRBJ1-5	TGTGCCAGCAGCTTGGACAGGGGGCCCAATCAGCCCCAGCATTTT	CASSLDRGPNQPQHF
13	-	-	TRBV5-1	TRBJ1-1	TGCGCCAGCAGCTTGGTTGGTACGACTGAAGCTTTCTTT	CASSLVGTTEAFF
15	-	-	TRBV19	TRBJ2-1	TGTGCCAGTAGTATAGTCCCCTTAGGCGGCGATGAGCAGTTCTTC	CASSIVPLGGDEQFF
16	TRBD1	few	TRBV7-9	TRBJ2-1	TGTGCCAGCAGCGAACAGGGGTTGGTTGCCTACAATGAGCAGTTCTTC	CASSEQGLVAYNEQFF
16	TRBD1	-	TRBV7-2	TRBJ2-7	TGTGCCAGCAGCGAGTCCGGGACAGATAATCTCTACGAGCAGTACTTC	CASSESGTDNLYEQYF
13	TRBD2	many	TRBV29-1	TRBJ2-7	TGCAGCGTTACGACTAGCGGGGAGGACGAGCAGTACTTC	CSVTTSGEDEQYF
15	-	many	TRBV5-1	TRBJ2-3	TGCGCCAGCAGCTTCTTGGGGGGAAGCACAGATACGCAGTATTTT	CASSFLGGSTDTQYF